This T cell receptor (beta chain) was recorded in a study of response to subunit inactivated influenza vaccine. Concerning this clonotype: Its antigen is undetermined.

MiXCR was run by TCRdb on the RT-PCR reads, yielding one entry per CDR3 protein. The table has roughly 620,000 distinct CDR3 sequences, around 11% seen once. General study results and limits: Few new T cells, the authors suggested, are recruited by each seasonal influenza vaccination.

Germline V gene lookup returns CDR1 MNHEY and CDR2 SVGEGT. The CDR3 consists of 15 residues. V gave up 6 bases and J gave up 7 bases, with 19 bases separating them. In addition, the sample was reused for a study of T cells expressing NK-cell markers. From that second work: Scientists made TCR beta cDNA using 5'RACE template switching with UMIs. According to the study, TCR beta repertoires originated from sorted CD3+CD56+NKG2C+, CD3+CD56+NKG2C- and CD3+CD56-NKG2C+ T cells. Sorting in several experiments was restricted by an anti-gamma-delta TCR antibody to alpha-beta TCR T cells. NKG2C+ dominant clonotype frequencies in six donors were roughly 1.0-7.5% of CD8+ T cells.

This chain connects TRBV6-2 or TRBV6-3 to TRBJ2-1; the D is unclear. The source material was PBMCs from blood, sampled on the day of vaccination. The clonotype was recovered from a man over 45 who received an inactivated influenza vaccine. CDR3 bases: TGTGCCAGCAGCACCAGGTCCCCCTGGGCGAATGAGCAGTTCTTC. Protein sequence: CASSTRSPWANEQFF.